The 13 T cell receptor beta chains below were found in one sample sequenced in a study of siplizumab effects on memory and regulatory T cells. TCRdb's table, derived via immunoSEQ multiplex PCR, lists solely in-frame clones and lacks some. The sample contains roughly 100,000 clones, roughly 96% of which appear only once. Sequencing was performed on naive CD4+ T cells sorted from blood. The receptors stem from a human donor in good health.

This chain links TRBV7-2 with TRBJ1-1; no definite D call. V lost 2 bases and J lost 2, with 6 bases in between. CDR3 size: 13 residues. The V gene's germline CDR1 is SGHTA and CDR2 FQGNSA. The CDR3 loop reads CASSLQSNTEAFF. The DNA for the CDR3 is TGTGCCAGCAGCTTACAATCTAACACTGAAGCTTTCTTT.

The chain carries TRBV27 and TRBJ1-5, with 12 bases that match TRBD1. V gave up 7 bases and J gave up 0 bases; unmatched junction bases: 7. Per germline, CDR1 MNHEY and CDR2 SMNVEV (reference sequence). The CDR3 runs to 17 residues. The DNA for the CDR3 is TGTGCCAGCAAGGGGACAGGGGGCCCAATTAGCAATCAGCCCCAGCATTTT. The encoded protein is CASKGTGGPISNQPQHF.

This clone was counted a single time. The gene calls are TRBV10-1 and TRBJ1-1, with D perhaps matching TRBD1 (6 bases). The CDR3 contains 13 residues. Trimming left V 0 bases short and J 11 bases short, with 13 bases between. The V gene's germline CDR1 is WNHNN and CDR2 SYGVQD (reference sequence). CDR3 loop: CASSESTGLRAFF. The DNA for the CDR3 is TGCGCCAGCAGTGAGTCCACAGGGTTACGGGCTTTCTTT.

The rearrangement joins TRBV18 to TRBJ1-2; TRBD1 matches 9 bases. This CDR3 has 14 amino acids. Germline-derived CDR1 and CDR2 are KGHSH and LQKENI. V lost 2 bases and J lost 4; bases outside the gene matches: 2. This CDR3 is CASSPLDRGYGYTF. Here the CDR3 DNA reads TGTGCCAGCTCACCATTGGACAGGGGCTATGGCTACACCTTC.

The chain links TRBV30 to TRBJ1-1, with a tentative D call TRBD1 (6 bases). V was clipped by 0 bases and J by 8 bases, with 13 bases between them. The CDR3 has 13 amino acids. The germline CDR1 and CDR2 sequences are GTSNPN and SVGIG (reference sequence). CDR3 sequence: CAWSVRTAGEAFF. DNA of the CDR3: TGTGCCTGGAGTGTAAGGACAGCGGGAGAAGCTTTCTTT. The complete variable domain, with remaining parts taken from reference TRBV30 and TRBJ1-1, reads SQTIHQWPATLVQPVGSPLSLECTVEGTSNPNLYWYRQAAGRGLQLLFYSVGIGQISSEVPQNLSASRPQDRQFILSSKKLLLSDSGFYLCAWSVRTAGEAFFGQGTRLTVV.

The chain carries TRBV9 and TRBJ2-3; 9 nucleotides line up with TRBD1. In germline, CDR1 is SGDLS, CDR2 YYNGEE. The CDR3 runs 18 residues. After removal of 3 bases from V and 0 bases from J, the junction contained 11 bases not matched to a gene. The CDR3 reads CASSAGTGTVSSTDTQYF. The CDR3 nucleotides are TGTGCCAGCAGCGCCGGGACAGGGACGGTTTCTAGCACAGATACGCAGTATTTT.

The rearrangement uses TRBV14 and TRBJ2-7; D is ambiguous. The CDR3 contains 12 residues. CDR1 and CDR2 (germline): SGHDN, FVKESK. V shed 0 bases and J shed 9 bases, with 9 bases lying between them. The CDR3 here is CASSQESPVQYF. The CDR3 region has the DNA TGTGCCAGCAGCCAAGAAAGTCCAGTGCAGTACTTC.

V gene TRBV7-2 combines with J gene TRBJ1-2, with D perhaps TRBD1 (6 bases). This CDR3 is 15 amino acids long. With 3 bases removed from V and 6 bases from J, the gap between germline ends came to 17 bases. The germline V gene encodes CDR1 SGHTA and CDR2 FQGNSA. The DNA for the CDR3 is TGTGCCAGCAGCTTCCGGACAGTCAACCCACATGGCTACACCTTC. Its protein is CASSFRTVNPHGYTF.

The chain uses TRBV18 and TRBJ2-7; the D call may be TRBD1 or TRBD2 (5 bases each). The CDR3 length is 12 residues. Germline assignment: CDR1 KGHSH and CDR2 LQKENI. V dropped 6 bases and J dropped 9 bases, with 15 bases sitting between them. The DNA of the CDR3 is TGTGCCAGCTCCCTCGGGCTTGGGGGGCAGTACTTC. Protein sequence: CASSLGLGGQYF.

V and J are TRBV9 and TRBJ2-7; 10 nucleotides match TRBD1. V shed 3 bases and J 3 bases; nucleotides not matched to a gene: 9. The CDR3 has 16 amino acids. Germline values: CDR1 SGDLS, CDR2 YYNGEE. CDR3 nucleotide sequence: TGTGCCAGCAGCGAGGGCTCCGGACAGGGGGTCTACGAGCAGTACTTC. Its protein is CASSEGSGQGVYEQYF.

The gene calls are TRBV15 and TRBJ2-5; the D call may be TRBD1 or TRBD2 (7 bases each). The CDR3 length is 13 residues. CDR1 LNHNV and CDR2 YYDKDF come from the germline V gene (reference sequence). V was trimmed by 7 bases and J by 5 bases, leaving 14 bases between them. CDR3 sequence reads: CATKAGGGETQYF. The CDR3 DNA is TGTGCCACCAAGGCAGGGGGAGGGGAGACCCAGTACTTC.

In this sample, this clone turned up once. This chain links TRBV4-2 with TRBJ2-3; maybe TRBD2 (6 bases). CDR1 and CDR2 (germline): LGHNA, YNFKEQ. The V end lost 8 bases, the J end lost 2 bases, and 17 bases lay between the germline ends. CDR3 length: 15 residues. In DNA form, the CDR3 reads TGTGCCAGCCGCGGGGCGCCGACCGACACAGATACGCAGTATTTT. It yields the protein CASRGAPTDTDTQYF.

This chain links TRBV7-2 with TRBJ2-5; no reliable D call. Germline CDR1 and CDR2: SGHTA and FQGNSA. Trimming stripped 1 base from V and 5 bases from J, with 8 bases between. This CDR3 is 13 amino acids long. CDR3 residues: CASSLVWRETQYF. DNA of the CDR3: TGTGCCAGCAGCTTAGTCTGGCGTGAGACCCAGTACTTC.